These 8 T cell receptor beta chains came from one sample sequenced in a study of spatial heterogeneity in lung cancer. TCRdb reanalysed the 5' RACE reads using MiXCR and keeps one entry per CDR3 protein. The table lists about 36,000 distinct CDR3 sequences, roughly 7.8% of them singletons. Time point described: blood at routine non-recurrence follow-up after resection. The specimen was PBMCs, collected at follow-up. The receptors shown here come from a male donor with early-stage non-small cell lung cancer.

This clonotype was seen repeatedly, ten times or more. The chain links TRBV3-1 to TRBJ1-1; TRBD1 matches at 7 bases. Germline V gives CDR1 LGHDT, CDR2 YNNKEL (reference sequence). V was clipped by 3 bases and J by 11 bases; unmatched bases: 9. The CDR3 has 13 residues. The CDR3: CASSQDTQGTAFF. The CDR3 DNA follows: TGTGCCAGCAGCCAGGATACACAGGGGACGGCTTTCTTT.

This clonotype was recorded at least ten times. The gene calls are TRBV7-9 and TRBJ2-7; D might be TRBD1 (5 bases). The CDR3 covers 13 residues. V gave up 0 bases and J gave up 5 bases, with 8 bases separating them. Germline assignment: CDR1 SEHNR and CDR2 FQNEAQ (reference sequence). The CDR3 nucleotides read TGTGCCAGCAGCTTAGCGTCAGGGAACGAGCAGTACTTC. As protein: CASSLASGNEQYF. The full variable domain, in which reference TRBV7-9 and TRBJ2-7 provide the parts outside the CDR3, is DTGVSQNPRHKITKRGQNVTFRCDPISEHNRLYWYRQTLGQGPEFLTYFQNEAQLEKSRLLSDRFSAERPKGSFSTLEIQRTEQGDSAMYLCASSLASGNEQYFGPGTRLTVT.

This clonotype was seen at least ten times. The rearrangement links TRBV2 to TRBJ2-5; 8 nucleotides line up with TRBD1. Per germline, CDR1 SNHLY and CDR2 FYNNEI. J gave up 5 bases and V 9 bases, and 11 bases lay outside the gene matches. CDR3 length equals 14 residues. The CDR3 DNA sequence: TGTGCCAGTACCTCGACAGGGGTCCAGGAGACCCAGTACTTC. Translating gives CASTSTGVQETQYF.

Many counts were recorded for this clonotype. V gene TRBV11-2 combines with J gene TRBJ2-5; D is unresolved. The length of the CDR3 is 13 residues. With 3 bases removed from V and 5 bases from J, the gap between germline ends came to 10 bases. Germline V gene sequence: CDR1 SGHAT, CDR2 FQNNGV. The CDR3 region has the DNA TGTGCCAGCAGCTTTGGGGTCCGGGAGACCCAGTACTTC. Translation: CASSFGVRETQYF. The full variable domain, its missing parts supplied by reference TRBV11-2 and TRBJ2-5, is EAGVAQSPRYKIIEKRQSVAFWCNPISGHATLYWYQQILGQGPKLLIQFQNNGVVDDSQLPKDRFSAERLKGVDSTLKIQPAKLEDSAVYLCASSFGVRETQYFGPGTRLLVL.

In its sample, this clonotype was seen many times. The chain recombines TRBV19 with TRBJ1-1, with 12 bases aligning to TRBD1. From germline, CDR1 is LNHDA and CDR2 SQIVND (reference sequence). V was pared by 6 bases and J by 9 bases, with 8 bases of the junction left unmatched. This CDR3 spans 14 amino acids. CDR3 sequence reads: CASRSPGQGAKAFF. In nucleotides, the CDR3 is TGTGCCAGTAGAAGCCCGGGACAGGGGGCGAAAGCTTTCTTT.

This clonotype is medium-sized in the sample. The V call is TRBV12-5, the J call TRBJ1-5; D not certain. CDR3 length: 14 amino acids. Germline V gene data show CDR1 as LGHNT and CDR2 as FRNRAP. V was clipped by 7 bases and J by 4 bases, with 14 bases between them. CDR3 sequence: CASASPETNQPQHF. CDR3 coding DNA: TGTGCTAGTGCCTCACCAGAAACTAATCAGCCCCAGCATTTT.

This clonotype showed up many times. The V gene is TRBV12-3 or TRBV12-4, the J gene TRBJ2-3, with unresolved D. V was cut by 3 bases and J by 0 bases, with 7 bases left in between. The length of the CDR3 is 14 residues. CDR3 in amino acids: CASSFHGSTDTQYF. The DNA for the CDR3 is TGTGCCAGCAGTTTTCACGGTAGCACAGATACGCAGTATTTT.

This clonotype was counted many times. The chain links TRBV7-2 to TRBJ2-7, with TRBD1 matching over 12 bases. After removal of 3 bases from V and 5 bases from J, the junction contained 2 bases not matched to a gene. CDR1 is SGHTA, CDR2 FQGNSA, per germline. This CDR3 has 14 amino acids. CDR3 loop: CASSLGQGANEQYF. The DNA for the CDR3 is TGTGCCAGCAGCTTGGGACAGGGGGCCAACGAGCAGTACTTC. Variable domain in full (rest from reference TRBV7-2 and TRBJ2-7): GAGVSQSPSNKVTEKGKDVELRCDPISGHTALYWYRQSLGQGLEFLIYFQGNSAPDKSGLPSDRFSAERTGGSVSTLTIQRTQQEDSAVYLCASSLGQGANEQYFGPGTRLTVT.